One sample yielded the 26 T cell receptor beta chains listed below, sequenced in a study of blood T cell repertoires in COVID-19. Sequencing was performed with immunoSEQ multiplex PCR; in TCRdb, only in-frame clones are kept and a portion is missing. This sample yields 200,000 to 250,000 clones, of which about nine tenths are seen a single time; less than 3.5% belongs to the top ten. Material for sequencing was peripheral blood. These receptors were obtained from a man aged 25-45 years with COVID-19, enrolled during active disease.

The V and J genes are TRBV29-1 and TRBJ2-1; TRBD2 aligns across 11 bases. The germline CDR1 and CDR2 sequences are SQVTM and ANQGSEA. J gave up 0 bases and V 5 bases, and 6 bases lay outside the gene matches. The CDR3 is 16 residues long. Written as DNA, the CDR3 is TGCAGCGTTCCCCGACTAGCGGGGTTCTCCTACAATGAGCAGTTCTTC. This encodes CSVPRLAGFSYNEQFF.

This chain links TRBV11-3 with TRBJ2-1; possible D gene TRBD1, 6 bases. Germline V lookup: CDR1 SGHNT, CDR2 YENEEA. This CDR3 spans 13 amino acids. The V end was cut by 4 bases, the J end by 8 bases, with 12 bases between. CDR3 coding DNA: TGTGCCAGCAGCTCACAACACAGGGATGAGCAGTTCTTC. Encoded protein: CASSSQHRDEQFF. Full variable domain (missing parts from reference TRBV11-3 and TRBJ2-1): EAGVVQSPRYKIIEKKQPVAFWCNPISGHNTLYWYLQNLGQGPELLIRYENEEAVDDSQLPKDRFSAERLKGVDSTLKIQPAELGDSAVYLCASSSQHRDEQFFGPGTRLTVL.

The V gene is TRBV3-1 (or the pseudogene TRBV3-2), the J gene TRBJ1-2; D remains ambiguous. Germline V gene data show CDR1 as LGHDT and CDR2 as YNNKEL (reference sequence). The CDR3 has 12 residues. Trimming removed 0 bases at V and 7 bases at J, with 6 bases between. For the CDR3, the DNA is TGTGCCAGCAGCCAAGATTCGAGTGGCTACACCTTC. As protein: CASSQDSSGYTF.

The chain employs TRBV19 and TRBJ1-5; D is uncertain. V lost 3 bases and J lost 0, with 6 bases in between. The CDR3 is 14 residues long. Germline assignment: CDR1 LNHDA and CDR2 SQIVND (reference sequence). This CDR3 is CASSIVLSNQPQHF. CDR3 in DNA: TGTGCCAGTAGTATTGTCCTTAGCAATCAGCCCCAGCATTTT.

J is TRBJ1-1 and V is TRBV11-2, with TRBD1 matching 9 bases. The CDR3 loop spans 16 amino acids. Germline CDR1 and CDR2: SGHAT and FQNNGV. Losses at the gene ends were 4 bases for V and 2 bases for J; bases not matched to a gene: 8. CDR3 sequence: CASSSPTGGYNTEAFF. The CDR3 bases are TGTGCCAGCAGCTCGCCGACAGGGGGGTACAACACTGAAGCTTTCTTT.

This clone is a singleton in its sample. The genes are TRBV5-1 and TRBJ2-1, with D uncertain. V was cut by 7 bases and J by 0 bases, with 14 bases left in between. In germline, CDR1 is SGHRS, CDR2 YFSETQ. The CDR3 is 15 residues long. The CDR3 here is CASYPGDSSYNEQFF. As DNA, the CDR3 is TGCGCCAGCTACCCGGGTGATTCCTCCTACAATGAGCAGTTCTTC.

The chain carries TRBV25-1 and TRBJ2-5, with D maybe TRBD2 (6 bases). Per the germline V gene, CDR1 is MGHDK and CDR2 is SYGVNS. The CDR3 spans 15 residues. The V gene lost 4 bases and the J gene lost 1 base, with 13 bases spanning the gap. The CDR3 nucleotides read TGTGCCAGCAGTGCGCACCGGGAGACCCAAGAGACCCAGTACTTC. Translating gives CASSAHRETQETQYF. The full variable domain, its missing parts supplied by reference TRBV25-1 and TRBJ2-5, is EADIYQTPRYLVIGTGKKITLECSQTMGHDKMYWYQQDPGMELHLIHYSYGVNSTEKGDLSSESTVSRIRTEHFPLTLESARPSHTSQYLCASSAHRETQETQYFGPGTRLLVL.

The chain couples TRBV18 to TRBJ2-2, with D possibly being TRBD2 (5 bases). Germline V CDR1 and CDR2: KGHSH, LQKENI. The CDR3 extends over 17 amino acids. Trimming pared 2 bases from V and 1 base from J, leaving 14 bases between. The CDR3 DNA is TGTGCCAGCTCACCATCGGGATCGCCGAGGAACACCGGGGAGCTGTTTTTT. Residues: CASSPSGSPRNTGELFF.

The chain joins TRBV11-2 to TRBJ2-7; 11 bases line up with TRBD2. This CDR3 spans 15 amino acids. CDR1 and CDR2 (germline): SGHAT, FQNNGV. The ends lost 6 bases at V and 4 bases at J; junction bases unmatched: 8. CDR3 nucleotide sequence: TGTGCCAGCAGATTTGGGACTAGCGGTTCTTACGAGCAGTACTTC. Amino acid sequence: CASRFGTSGSYEQYF.

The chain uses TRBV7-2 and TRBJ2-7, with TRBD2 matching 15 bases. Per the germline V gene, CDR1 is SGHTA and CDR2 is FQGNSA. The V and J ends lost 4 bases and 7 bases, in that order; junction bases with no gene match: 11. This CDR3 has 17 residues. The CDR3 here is CASSWTWTSGREGEQYF. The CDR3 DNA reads TGTGCCAGCAGCTGGACCTGGACTAGCGGGAGGGAAGGGGAGCAGTACTTC.

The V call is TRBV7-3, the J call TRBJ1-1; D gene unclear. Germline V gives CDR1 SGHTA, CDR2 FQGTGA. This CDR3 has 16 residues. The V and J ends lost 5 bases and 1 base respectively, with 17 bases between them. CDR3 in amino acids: CASSPGRTAGNTEAFF. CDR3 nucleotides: TGTGCCAGCAGCCCCGGACGGACGGCGGGGAACACTGAAGCTTTCTTT.

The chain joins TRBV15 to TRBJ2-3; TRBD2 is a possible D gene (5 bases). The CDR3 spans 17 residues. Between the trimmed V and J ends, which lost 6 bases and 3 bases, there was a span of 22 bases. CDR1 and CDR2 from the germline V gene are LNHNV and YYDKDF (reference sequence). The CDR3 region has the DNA TGTGCCACCAGTTCCAGGTCCGGGGTAATGGTAACAGATACGCAGTATTTT. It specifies CATSSRSGVMVTDTQYF.

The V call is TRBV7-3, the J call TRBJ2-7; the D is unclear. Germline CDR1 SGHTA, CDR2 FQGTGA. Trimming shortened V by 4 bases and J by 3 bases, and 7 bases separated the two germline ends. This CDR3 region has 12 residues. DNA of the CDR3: TGTGCCAGCAGCTCGACAAACTACGAGCAGTACTTC. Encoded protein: CASSSTNYEQYF.

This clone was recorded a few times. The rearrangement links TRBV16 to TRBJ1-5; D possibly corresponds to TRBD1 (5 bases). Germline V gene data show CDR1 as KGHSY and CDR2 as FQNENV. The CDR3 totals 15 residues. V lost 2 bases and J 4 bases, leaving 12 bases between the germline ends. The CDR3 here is CASSQSRERNQPQHF. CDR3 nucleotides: TGTGCCAGCAGCCAAAGCAGGGAACGGAATCAGCCCCAGCATTTT.

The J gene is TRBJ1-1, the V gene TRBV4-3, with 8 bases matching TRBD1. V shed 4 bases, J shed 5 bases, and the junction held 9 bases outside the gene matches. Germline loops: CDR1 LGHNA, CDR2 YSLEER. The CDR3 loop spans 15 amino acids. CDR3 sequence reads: CASSPNSQGVTEAFF. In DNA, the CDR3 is TGCGCCAGCAGCCCTAATTCACAGGGGGTAACTGAAGCTTTCTTT.

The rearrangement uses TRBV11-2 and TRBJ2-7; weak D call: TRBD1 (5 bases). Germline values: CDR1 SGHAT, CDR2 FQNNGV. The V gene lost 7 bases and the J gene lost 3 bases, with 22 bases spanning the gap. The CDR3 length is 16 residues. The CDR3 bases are TGTGCCAGCACCCCAAATACAGGAAACTTGAACTACGAGCAGTACTTC. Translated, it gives CASTPNTGNLNYEQYF.

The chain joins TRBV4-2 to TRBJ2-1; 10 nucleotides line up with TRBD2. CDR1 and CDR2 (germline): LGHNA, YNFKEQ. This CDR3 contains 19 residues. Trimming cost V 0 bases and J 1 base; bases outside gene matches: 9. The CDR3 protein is CASSQDGLAGVGSYNEQFF. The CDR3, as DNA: TGTGCCAGCAGCCAAGATGGGCTAGCGGGAGTGGGTTCCTACAATGAGCAGTTCTTC.

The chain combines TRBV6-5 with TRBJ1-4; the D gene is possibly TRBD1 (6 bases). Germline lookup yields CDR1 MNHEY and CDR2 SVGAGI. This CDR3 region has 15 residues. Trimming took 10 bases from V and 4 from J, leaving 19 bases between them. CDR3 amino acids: CATHPYGQINEKLFF. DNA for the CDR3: TGTGCCACCCACCCCTACGGACAGATTAATGAAAAACTGTTTTTT.

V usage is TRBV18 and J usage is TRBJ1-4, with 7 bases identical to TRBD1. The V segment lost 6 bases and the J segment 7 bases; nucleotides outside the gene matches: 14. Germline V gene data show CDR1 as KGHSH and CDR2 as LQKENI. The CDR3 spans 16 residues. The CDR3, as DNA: TGTGCCAGCTCCCCCCGAGAACCGACAGGGACTGAAAAACTGTTTTTT. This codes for CASSPREPTGTEKLFF.

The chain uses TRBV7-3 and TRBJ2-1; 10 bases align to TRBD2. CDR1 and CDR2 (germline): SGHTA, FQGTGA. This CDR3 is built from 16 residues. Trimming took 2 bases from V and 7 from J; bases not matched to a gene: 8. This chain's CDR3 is CASSLDGSGRSNEQFF. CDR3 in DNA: TGTGCCAGCAGCTTAGATGGTAGCGGGAGGTCGAATGAGCAGTTCTTC. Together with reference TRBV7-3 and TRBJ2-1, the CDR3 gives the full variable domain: GAGVSQTPSNKVTEKGKYVELRCDPISGHTALYWYRQSLGQGPEFLIYFQGTGAADDSGLPNDRFFAVRPEGSVSTLKIQRTERGDSAVYLCASSLDGSGRSNEQFFGPGTRLTVL.

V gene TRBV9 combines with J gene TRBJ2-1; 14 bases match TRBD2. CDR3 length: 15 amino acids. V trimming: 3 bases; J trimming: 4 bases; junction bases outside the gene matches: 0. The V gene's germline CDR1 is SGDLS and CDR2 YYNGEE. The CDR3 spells CASSGTSGRYNEQFF. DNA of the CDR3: TGTGCCAGCAGCGGGACTAGCGGGAGGTACAATGAGCAGTTCTTC.

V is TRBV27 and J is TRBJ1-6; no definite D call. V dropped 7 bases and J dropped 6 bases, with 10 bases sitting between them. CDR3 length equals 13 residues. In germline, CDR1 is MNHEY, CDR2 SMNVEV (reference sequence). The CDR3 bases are TGTGCCAGCATGCGGCACGGTAATTCACCCCTCCACTTT. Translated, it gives CASMRHGNSPLHF.

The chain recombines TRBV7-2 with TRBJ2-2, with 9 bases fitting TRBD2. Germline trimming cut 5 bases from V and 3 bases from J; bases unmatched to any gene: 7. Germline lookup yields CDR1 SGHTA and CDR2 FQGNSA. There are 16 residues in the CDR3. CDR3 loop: CASSTGTSFYTGELFF. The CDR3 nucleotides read TGTGCCAGCAGCACCGGGACTAGCTTCTACACCGGGGAGCTGTTTTTT.

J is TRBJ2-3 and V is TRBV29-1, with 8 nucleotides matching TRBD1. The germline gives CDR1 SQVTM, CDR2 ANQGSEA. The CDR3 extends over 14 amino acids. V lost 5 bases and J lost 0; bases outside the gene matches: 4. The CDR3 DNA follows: TGCAGCGTTTTTCAGGGGGCGAGCACAGATACGCAGTATTTT. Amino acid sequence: CSVFQGASTDTQYF.

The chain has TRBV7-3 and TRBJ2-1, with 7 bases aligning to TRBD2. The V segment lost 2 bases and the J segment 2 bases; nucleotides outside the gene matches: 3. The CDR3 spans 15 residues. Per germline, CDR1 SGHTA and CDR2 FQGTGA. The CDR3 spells CASSLSAGAYNEQFF. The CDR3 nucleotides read TGTGCCAGCAGCTTATCGGCGGGAGCCTACAATGAGCAGTTCTTC.

The CDR3 reads CASSLRGFKANYGYTF. CDR3 nucleotide sequence: TGTGCCAGCAGCTTAAGGGGGTTTAAAGCTAACTATGGCTACACCTTC. The rearrangement links TRBV7-2 to TRBJ1-2; a weak D match, TRBD1 (6 bases). V was clipped by 2 bases and J by 0 bases, with 13 bases between them. CDR3 length: 16 amino acids. CDR1 and CDR2 from the germline V gene are SGHTA and FQGNSA.